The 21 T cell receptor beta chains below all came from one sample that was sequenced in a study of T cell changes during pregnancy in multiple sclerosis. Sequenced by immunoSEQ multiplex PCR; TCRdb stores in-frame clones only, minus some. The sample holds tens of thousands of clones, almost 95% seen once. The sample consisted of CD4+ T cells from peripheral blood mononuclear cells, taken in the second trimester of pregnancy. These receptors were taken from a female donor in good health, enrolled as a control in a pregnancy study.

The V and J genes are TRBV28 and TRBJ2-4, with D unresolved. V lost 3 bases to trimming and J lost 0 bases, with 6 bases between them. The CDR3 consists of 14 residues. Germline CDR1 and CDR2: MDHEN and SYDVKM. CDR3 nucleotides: TGTGCCAGCAGTTTTCCGGGAGCCAAAAACATTCAGTACTTC. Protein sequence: CASSFPGAKNIQYF.

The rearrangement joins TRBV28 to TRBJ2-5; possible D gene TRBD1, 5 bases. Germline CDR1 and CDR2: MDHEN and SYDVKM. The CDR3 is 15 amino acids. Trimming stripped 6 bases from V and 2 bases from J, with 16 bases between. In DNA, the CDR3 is TGTGCCAGCAGCGGCCCAGGGTTGGGACAAGAGACCCAGTACTTC. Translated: CASSGPGLGQETQYF. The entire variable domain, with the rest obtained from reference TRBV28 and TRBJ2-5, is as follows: DVKVTQSSRYLVKRTGEKVFLECVQDMDHENMFWYRQDPGLGLRLIYFSYDVKMKEKGDIPEGYSVSREKKERFSLILESASTNQTSMYLCASSGPGLGQETQYFGPGTRLLVL.

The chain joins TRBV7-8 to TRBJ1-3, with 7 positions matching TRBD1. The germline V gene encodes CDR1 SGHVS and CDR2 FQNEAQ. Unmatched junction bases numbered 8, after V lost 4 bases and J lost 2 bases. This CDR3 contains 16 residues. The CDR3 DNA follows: TGTGCCAGCAGCTCCTTGACAGGGACCGCTGGAAACACCATATATTTT. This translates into CASSSLTGTAGNTIYF.

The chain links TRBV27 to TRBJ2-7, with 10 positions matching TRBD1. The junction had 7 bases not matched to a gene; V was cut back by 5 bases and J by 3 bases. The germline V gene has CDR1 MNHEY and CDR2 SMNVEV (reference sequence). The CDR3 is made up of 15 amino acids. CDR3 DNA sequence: TGTGCCAGCAGTCCCTTGGACAGGGGGAACTACGAGCAGTACTTC. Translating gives CASSPLDRGNYEQYF.

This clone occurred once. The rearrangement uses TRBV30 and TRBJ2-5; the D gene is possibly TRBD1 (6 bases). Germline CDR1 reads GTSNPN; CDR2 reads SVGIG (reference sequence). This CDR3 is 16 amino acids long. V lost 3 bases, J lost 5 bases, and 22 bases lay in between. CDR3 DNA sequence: TGTGCCTGGAGCTTACCCTGGGGGCGGGCTAGGGAGACCCAGTACTTC. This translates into CAWSLPWGRARETQYF.

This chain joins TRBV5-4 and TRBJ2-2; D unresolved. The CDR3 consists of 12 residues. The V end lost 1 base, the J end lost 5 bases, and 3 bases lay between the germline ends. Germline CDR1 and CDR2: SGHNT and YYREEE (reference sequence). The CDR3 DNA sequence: TGTGCCAGCAGCTTGACTACCGGGGAGCTGTTTTTT. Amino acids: CASSLTTGELFF.

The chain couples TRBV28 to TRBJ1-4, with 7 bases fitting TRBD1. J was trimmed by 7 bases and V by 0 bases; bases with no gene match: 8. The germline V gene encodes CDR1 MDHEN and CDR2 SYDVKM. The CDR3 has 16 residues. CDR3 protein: CASSLWPTGSGEKLFF. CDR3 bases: TGTGCCAGCAGTTTATGGCCGACAGGGTCCGGTGAAAAACTGTTTTTT.

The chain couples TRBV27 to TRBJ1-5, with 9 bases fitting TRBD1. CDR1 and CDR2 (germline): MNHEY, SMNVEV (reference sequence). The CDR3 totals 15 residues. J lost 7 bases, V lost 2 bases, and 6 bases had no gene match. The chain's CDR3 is CASSLGDRAGQPQHF. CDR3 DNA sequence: TGTGCCAGCAGTTTAGGGGACAGGGCCGGGCAGCCCCAGCATTTT.

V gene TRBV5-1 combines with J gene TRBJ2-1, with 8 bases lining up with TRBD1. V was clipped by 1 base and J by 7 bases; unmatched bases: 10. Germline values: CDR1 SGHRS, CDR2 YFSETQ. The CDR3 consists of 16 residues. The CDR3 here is CASSLIPGGVLNEQFF. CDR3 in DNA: TGCGCCAGCAGCTTGATACCAGGGGGCGTTTTGAATGAGCAGTTCTTC.

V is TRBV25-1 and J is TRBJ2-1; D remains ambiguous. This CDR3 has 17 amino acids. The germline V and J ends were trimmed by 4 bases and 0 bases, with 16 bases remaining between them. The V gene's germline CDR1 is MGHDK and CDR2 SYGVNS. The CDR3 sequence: CASSALGRPSSYNEQFF. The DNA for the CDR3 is TGTGCCAGCAGTGCGTTGGGCCGCCCCAGCTCCTACAATGAGCAGTTCTTC.

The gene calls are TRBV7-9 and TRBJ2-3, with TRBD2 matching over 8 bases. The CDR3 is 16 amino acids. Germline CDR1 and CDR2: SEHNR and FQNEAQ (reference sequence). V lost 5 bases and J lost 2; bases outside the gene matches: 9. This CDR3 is CASSRLRGGFTDTQYF. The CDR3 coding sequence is TGTGCCAGCAGCCGGCTCCGGGGGGGGTTCACAGATACGCAGTATTTT.

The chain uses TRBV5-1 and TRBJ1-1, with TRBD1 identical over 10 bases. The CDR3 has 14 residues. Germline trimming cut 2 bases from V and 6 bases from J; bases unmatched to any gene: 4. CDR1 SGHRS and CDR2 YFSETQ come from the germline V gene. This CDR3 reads CASSFGTGAPEAFF. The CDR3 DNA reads TGCGCCAGCAGCTTCGGGACAGGGGCCCCTGAAGCTTTCTTT.

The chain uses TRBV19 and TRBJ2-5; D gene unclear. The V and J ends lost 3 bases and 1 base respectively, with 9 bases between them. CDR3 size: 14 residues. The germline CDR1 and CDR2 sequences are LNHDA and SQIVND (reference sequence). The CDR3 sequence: CASSMWPIQETQYF. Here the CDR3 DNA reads TGTGCCAGTAGTATGTGGCCAATCCAAGAGACCCAGTACTTC.

The CDR3, as DNA: TGTGCCACCAGCGAGGGGGCCTGGCGGGAGGAGTTGATCGAGCAGTACTTC. Its protein is CATSEGAWREELIEQYF. The V call is TRBV15, the J call TRBJ2-7; tentatively, D is TRBD2 (8 bases). CDR3 length: 17 amino acids. Germline V gene sequence: CDR1 LNHNV, CDR2 YYDKDF (reference sequence). V was shortened by 5 bases and J by 6 bases, with 26 bases between the two germline ends.

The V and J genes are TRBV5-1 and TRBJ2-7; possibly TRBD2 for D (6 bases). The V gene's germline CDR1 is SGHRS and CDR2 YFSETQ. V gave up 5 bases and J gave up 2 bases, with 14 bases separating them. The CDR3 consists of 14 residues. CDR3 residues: CASSIWRGAYEQYF. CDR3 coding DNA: TGCGCCAGCAGTATCTGGCGGGGAGCCTACGAGCAGTACTTC. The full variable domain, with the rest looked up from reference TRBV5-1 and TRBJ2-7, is KAGVTQTPRYLIKTRGQQVTLSCSPISGHRSVSWYQQTPGQGLQFLFEYFSETQRNKGNFPGRFSGRQFSNSRSEMNVSTLELGDSALYLCASSIWRGAYEQYFGPGTRLTVT.

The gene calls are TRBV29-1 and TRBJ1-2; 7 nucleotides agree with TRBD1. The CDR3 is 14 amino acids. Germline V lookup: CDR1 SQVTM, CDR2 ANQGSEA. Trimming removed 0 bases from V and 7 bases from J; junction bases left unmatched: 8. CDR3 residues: CSVEDLQGQGGYTF. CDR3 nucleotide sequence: TGCAGCGTTGAAGATCTACAGGGGCAAGGTGGCTACACCTTC.

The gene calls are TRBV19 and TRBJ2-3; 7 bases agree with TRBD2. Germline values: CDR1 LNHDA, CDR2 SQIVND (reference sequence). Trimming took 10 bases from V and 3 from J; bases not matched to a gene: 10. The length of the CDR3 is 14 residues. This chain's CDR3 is CATTRGVWTDTQYF. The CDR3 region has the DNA TGTGCCACCACCCGGGGGGTCTGGACAGATACGCAGTATTTT.

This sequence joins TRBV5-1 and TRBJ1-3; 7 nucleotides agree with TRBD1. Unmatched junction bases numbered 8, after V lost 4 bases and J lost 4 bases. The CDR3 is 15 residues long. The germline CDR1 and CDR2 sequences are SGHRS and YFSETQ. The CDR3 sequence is CASSPTGDRGNTIYF. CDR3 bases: TGCGCCAGCAGCCCGACGGGGGACAGAGGAAACACCATATATTTT.

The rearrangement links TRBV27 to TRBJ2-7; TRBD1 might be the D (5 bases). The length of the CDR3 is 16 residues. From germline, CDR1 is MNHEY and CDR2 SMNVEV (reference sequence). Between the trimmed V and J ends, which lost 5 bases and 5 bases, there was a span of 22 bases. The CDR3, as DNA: TGTGCCAGCAGTCTCCGTGGGGCAACTACCCGTCACGAGCAGTACTTC. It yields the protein CASSLRGATTRHEQYF.

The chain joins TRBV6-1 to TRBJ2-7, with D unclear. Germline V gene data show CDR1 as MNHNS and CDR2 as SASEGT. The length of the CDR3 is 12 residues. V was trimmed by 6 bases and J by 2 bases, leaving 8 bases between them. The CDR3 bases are TGTGCCAGCAGCGACACCGCCTACGAGCAGTACTTC. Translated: CASSDTAYEQYF.

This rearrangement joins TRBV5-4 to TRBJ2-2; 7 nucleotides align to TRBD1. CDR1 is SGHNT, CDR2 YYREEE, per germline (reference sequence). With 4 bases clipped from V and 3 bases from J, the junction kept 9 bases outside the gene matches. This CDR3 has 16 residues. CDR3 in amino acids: CASSRGSTGDTGELFF. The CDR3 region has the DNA TGTGCCAGCAGCCGTGGGAGCACAGGGGACACCGGGGAGCTGTTTTTT.